This record concerns one TCR beta chain sequence. This clone was seen more than once but under ten times. The clone's antigen remains unknown. It has no much larger one-base neighbor in the sample; base qualities were not kept. Each collaborating institution followed its own protocols to collect whole blood in K2EDTA tubes. For TCRbeta analysis, collaborators shipped samples in one of three forms: frozen whole blood, isolated PBMCs, or DNA extracted from either of those sample types. As encoded in the germline V gene, CDR1 is SQVTM while CDR2 is ANQGSEA. The V end loses 4 bases and the J end loses 6 bases, and a stretch of 15 bases separates them. From the cysteine through the phenylalanine, the CDR3 covers 13 amino acids. The kept DNA is CDR3 alone, 39 bases in frame from the first base. The data stem from a study of blood T cell repertoires in COVID-19 (dated by TCRdb to about 2020). Concerning the study at large: Samples from collaborators originated in the United States, Italy and Spain and spanned both the acute and convalescent phases of COVID-19. The prospective study material was composed of cDNA or gDNA derived from T cells, B-cell-depleted T cells, or PBMCs. Subjects who had been exposed to COVID-19, were actively infected with it, or had recovered from it provided the deeply sampled blood TCRbeta repertoires that made up the dataset. Where available, HLA class I and class II types were taken from metadata supplied by the sample provider and were not determined by assay-based typing. A de-identified subject ID, COVID-19 status, age in years and sex were almost always included in the sample metadata. A freely available public database, intended as a resource for researchers studying the immune response to SARS-CoV-2, is where the repertoires were released. Samples were obtained from the ongoing ImmuneRACE study (first 160 participants) and from some 1,200 subjects provided by 6 global collaborators. Results the study describes overall, beyond this receptor: How much clinical and demographic metadata was included differed by source and by participant, and the metadata was provided uncurated.

TCRbeta CDR3 regions were amplified from genomic DNA using the immunoSEQ Assay, a bias-controlled multiplex PCR. Per the authors' processing: Nucleated cell counts per sample were estimated from amplification of reference gene primers within the assay. Sequence reads were collapsed and filtered to measure the absolute abundance of every unique TCRbeta CDR3 rearrangement. For each sample, productive Simpson clonality was calculated as the square root of Simpson's diversity index across productive rearrangements. Held by TCRdb, this immuneACCESS table contains in-frame sequences only and omits some clones. Under half of the omission traces to an unresolved V gene where checked; the cause of the rest is unknown. The V and J calls and the clone size are those of that table, but D and trimming were determined from the DNA. The sample records 150,000 to 250,000 clones, approximately 82% of which are singletons. Clones ranked in the top ten supply 6.5% to 7% of the sample.

Rearrangement joined TRBV29-1 to TRBJ1-1; tentative D gene TRBD1, with 5 bases matching. The receptor comes from a human donor with acute or convalescent COVID-19. The donor label of this sample is uncertain. Sequencing used peripheral blood. The CDR3 has the sequence CSVVGDRYPEAFF. The DNA sequence follows: TGCAGCGTTGTAGGAGACAGATATCCTGAAGCTTTCTTT. Extended through the reference TRBV29-1 and TRBJ1-1 proteins, this CDR3 yields the full variable domain: SAVISQKPSRDICQRGTSLTIQCQVDSQVTMMFWYRQQPGQSLTLIATANQGSEATYESGFVIDKFPISRPNLTFSTLTVSNMSPEDSSIYLCSVVGDRYPEAFFGQGTRLTVV.